These 22 T cell receptor beta chains share one sample of origin, sequenced in a study of regulatory T cells in long-lasting Graves disease. Described time point: newly diagnosed GD, antithyroid drugs for less than 3 months. PBMCs provided the RNA from which the TCR library was made. Libraries of TCR beta came from iRepertoire HTBI primers plus Arm-PCR of CDR3 regions. TCRdb used MiXCR to reprocess the multiplex PCR reads, holding one entry per CDR3 protein. The data show fewer than 450,000 distinct CDR3 sequences, roughly 15% seen once. In addition, the sample was reused for a study of T cells in Graves' hyperthyroidism and ophthalmopathy.

This specimen consisted of peripheral blood mononuclear cells (PBMCs), obtained at new diagnosis, from a patient treated with antithyroid drugs. These receptors all stem from a woman aged 40 to 49 with Graves disease.

Many counts were recorded for this clonotype. The chain is built from TRBV12-3 or TRBV12-4 and TRBJ1-5; 9 positions agree with TRBD1. The junction had 12 bases not matched to a gene; V was cut back by 5 bases and J by 1 base. CDR3 length equals 18 residues. The CDR3 nucleotides are TGTGCCAGCAGTCGGGACAGGGATTCATCAGAAAGCAATCAGCCCCAGCATTTT. Its translation: CASSRDRDSSESNQPQHF.

This clonotype appeared a few times. At one boundary the junction diverges from the germline segment, which might be a read error. The V gene is TRBV29-1, the J gene TRBJ2-1; 13 bases align to TRBD2. This CDR3 has 13 amino acids. Germline CDR1 SQVTM, CDR2 ANQGSEA. The CDR3 nucleotides are TGCAGCGTTGAAGATCTTTGGACTAGCGGGAGTGTCTTC. It specifies CSVEDLWTSGSVF.

V usage is TRBV28 and J usage is TRBJ2-3, with 7 bases lining up with TRBD2. V shed 6 bases and J 2 bases; nucleotides not matched to a gene: 5. The CDR3 contains 14 residues. The germline V gene encodes CDR1 MDHEN and CDR2 SYDVKM. The CDR3 DNA reads as TGTGCCAGCAGGGGGGGGGGGGACACAGATACGCAGTATTTT. Translation: CASRGGGDTDTQYF.

This clonotype was seen only a few times. V gene TRBV25-1 combines with J gene TRBJ2-3; D possibly corresponds to TRBD2 (5 bases). Trimming left V 5 bases short and J 6 bases short, with 12 bases between. Germline lookup yields CDR1 MGHDK and CDR2 SYGVNS. The CDR3 is made up of 13 amino acids. The CDR3 DNA follows: TGTGCCAGCAGTCCGAGGGAGAGGGATACGCAGTATTTT. Its translation: CASSPRERDTQYF.

The V gene is TRBV7-9, the J gene TRBJ1-6; the D is unclear. CDR1 and CDR2 (germline): SEHNR, FQNEAQ (reference sequence). Trimming stripped 8 bases from V and 8 bases from J, with 19 bases between. The CDR3 covers 15 residues. Written as DNA, the CDR3 is TGTGCCAGCGCCTGGTACCAGGAGAGGGATTCACCCCTCCACTTT. Encoded protein: CASAWYQERDSPLHF.

This clonotype was detected ten times or more. The chain couples TRBV11-2 to TRBJ2-7; 12 bases agree with TRBD2. In germline, CDR1 is SGHAT, CDR2 FQNNGV. The CDR3 has 17 residues. V shed 1 base and J 5 bases; nucleotides not matched to a gene: 9. The CDR3 coding sequence is TGTGCCAGCAGCTTAGTGGCTAGCGGGAGGGCCCACCACGAGCAGTACTTC. Residues: CASSLVASGRAHHEQYF.

The V call is TRBV7-2, the J call TRBJ2-5; 10 nucleotides agree with TRBD1. CDR1 SGHTA and CDR2 FQGNSA come from the germline V gene. V lost 4 bases and J lost 7; bases outside the gene matches: 6. The CDR3 extends over 14 amino acids. Here the CDR3 DNA reads TGTGCCAGCAGCTCCGGACAGGGGGGTTGGACCCAGTACTTC. This gives the protein CASSSGQGGWTQYF.

V usage is TRBV2 and J usage is TRBJ1-1; D not certain. This CDR3 contains 14 residues. Trimming removed 2 bases from V and 3 bases from J, with 10 bases in between. Germline CDR1 and CDR2: SNHLY and FYNNEI. The CDR3 protein is CASSELAEDTEAFF. The CDR3 region has the DNA TGTGCCAGCAGTGAATTGGCAGAGGACACTGAAGCTTTCTTT.

This clonotype has at least ten counts. This chain links TRBV11-3 with TRBJ2-1; 8 positions agree with TRBD2. With 0 bases clipped from V and 7 bases from J, the junction kept 11 bases outside the gene matches. The CDR3 covers 17 residues. The germline V gene encodes CDR1 SGHNT and CDR2 YENEEA. The CDR3 spells CASSLDRIAGMGNEQFF. The CDR3 nucleotides are TGTGCCAGCAGCTTAGATCGGATAGCGGGAATGGGGAATGAGCAGTTCTTC.

The table lists this clonotype with a few counts. The chain joins TRBV18 to TRBJ1-2, with a possible D match to TRBD1 (6 bases). CDR1 is KGHSH and CDR2 is LQKENI in the germline V gene. This CDR3 spans 14 amino acids. V was clipped by 6 bases and J by 7 bases, with 18 bases between them. The CDR3 DNA reads TGTGCCAGCTCTCCGCGCGAAAACAGGGCTGGCTACACCTTC. It yields the protein CASSPRENRAGYTF.

A few counts support this clonotype. The chain recombines TRBV12-3 or TRBV12-4 with TRBJ1-5; 7 bases line up with TRBD1. The CDR3 sequence is 16 residues long. V was clipped by 6 bases and J by 0 bases; unmatched bases: 8. This CDR3 reads CASSKDRTYSNQPQHF. The DNA for the CDR3 is TGTGCCAGCAGCAAGGACAGGACTTATAGCAATCAGCCCCAGCATTTT.

This clonotype was seen ten or more times. The V and J genes are TRBV28 and TRBJ1-1; D not certain. This CDR3 has 14 amino acids. V shed 6 bases and J shed 1 base, with 12 bases lying between them. Germline assignment: CDR1 MDHEN and CDR2 SYDVKM. CDR3 DNA: TGTGCCAGCAGCCCGGACTGGGGGAACACTGAAGCTTTCTTT. The encoded protein is CASSPDWGNTEAFF.

The chain employs TRBV28 and TRBJ2-1; no clear D gene. CDR1 MDHEN and CDR2 SYDVKM come from the germline V gene. This CDR3 is built from 16 residues. V was clipped by 3 bases and J by 3 bases, with 15 bases between them. The CDR3 DNA reads as TGTGCCAGCAGTTTTGGCGATTTACGATACTACAATGAGCAGTTCTTC. It yields the protein CASSFGDLRYYNEQFF.

This clonotype was recorded many times. V usage is TRBV7-8 and J usage is TRBJ2-5; D is perhaps TRBD1 (6 bases). Germline V CDR1 and CDR2: SGHVS, FQNEAQ. Trimming left V 5 bases short and J 0 bases short, with 10 bases between. The CDR3 has 14 residues. The CDR3 DNA reads TGTGCCAGCAGCCCAGACAGGTACCAAGAGACCCAGTACTTC. This sequence encodes CASSPDRYQETQYF.

The chain recombines TRBV11-3 with TRBJ2-3, with D perhaps TRBD1 or TRBD2 (5 bases each). Germline CDR1 and CDR2: SGHNT and YENEEA. V was trimmed by 5 bases and J by 0 bases, leaving 9 bases between them. The CDR3 consists of 14 residues. CDR3 sequence (DNA): TGTGCCAGCAGCCTCCGGGACAGCACAGATACGCAGTATTTT. It translates to CASSLRDSTDTQYF.

The gene calls are TRBV7-9 and TRBJ1-3; D is perhaps TRBD1 (6 bases). CDR3 length: 15 amino acids. Germline V gene data show CDR1 as SEHNR and CDR2 as FQNEAQ (reference sequence). V shed 11 bases and J shed 0 bases, with 17 bases lying between them. The DNA for the CDR3 is TGTGCCTCTCAGCCCCAGGGGAACTCTGGAAACACCATATATTTT. This gives the protein CASQPQGNSGNTIYF.

This clonotype appeared many times. The CDR3 here is CASSQAEKREFETQYF. The DNA of the CDR3 is TGTGCCAGCAGCCAAGCGGAGAAGCGGGAGTTTGAGACCCAGTACTTC. The chain has TRBV3-1 and TRBJ2-5; TRBD2 agrees at 8 bases. The V and J ends lost 1 base and 5 bases, in that order; junction bases with no gene match: 9. CDR3 length: 16 amino acids. The germline gives CDR1 LGHDT, CDR2 YNNKEL (reference sequence).

The chain carries TRBV5-4 and TRBJ2-2; TRBD2 aligns across 12 bases. Germline CDR1 is SGHNT and CDR2 is YYREEE (reference sequence). Losses at the gene ends were 4 bases for V and 0 bases for J; bases not matched to a gene: 4. The CDR3 loop spans 17 amino acids. DNA for the CDR3: TGTGCCAGCAGCGAACTAGCGGGAGGTACGAACACCGGGGAGCTGTTTTTT. Translating it yields CASSELAGGTNTGELFF. The entire variable domain, with the rest obtained from reference TRBV5-4 and TRBJ2-2, is as follows: ETGVTQSPTHLIKTRGQQVTLRCSSQSGHNTVSWYQQALGQGPQFIFQYYREEENGRGNFPPRFSGLQFPNYSSELNVNALELDDSALYLCASSELAGGTNTGELFFGEGSRLTVL.

At least ten counts were recorded for this clonotype. V is TRBV27 and J is TRBJ2-1; tentative D call: TRBD2 (6 bases). CDR1 MNHEY and CDR2 SMNVEV come from the germline V gene (reference sequence). The CDR3 runs to 14 residues. Trimming took 1 base from V and 5 from J, leaving 9 bases between them. This CDR3 is CASSLLRDHNEQFF. The CDR3 region has the DNA TGTGCCAGCAGTTTATTGCGGGATCACAATGAGCAGTTCTTC.

Notes on this clonotype: This likely stems from a read error, as it lies one base from a far larger clone. This chain joins TRBV7-9 and TRBJ2-3, with no clear D. The V gene's germline CDR1 is SEHNR and CDR2 FQNEAQ (reference sequence). This CDR3 has 14 residues. With 7 bases removed from V and 2 bases from J, the gap between germline ends came to 13 bases. CDR3 in DNA: TGTGCCAGCAACCCCCCTGGTGACACAGATACGCAGTATTTT. Translated, it gives CASNPPGDTDTQYF.

This clonotype has a handful of counts. The chain employs TRBV5-1 and TRBJ2-3; D is possibly TRBD1 (5 bases). The CDR3 has 14 residues. Germline V gene data show CDR1 as SGHRS and CDR2 as YFSETQ. Trimming shortened V by 4 bases and J by 2 bases, and 11 bases separated the two germline ends. The CDR3 sequence: CASSPLDNTDTQYF. DNA for the CDR3: TGCGCCAGCAGCCCGCTGGACAACACAGATACGCAGTATTTT.

Many counts were recorded for this clonotype. The chain recombines TRBV2 with TRBJ2-1, with D possibly matching TRBD2 (5 bases). The ends were cut back, 8 bases at V and 5 bases at J, with 16 bases in the middle. CDR3 length: 14 residues. CDR1 and CDR2 from the germline V gene are SNHLY and FYNNEI. The CDR3 is CASRTSGFDNEQFF. In DNA form, the CDR3 reads TGTGCCAGCCGAACATCGGGGTTCGACAATGAGCAGTTCTTC.